A single sample is the source of the 13 T cell receptor beta chains below, sequenced in a study of shared clonotypes between healthy human individuals. This table comes from immunoSEQ multiplex PCR, and its TCRdb copy is limited to in-frame clones, with some not included. The top ten clones hold roughly 1.2% of a sample with over a million clones, roughly 96% of them seen once. Input material: naive CD4+ T cells sorted from blood. The sample's subset: CD45RA+ positively selected. The receptors were gathered from a man between 25 and 39 years old in good health.

V usage is TRBV5-4 and J usage is TRBJ2-1, with TRBD1 matching 7 bases. V shed 2 bases, J shed 5 bases, and the junction held 4 bases outside the gene matches. The CDR3 extends over 14 amino acids. Germline-derived CDR1 and CDR2 are SGHNT and YYREEE (reference sequence). CDR3 bases: TGTGCCAGCAGCTTTTACAGGGGTAACAATGAGCAGTTCTTC. This sequence encodes CASSFYRGNNEQFF.

The rearrangement joins TRBV28 to TRBJ2-7; 9 bases fit TRBD2. This CDR3 has 17 amino acids. Trimming removed 10 bases from V and 6 bases from J; junction bases left unmatched: 22. CDR1 is MDHEN, CDR2 SYDVKM, per germline. As DNA, the CDR3 is TGTGCCACACGACAGGGCTCTAGGGGCCTAGCGGGATTCGAGCAGTACTTC. Its translation: CATRQGSRGLAGFEQYF.

V and J are TRBV29-1 and TRBJ2-7, with 7 bases lining up with TRBD2. Germline V CDR1 and CDR2: SQVTM, ANQGSEA. CDR3 length equals 14 residues. V shed 4 bases and J 3 bases; nucleotides not matched to a gene: 9. This chain's CDR3 is CSVVRGGSVYEQYF. CDR3 DNA: TGCAGCGTTGTCCGTGGCGGGAGTGTCTACGAGCAGTACTTC.

This clone was recorded only once. The rearrangement joins TRBV28 to TRBJ2-7; D is possibly TRBD2 (6 bases). Germline-derived CDR1 and CDR2 are MDHEN and SYDVKM. V was clipped by 5 bases and J by 2 bases, with 13 bases between them. The CDR3 is 14 residues long. The CDR3 DNA reads as TGTGCCAGCAGTACGCTGACTAGAACCTACGAGCAGTACTTC. Protein: CASSTLTRTYEQYF.

This clone was recorded only once. The rearrangement uses TRBV6-5 and TRBJ2-7; TRBD2 matches 7 bases. V shed 5 bases, J shed 0 bases, and the junction held 4 bases outside the gene matches. The germline V gene has CDR1 MNHEY and CDR2 SVGAGI. The CDR3 extends over 14 amino acids. The CDR3 loop is CASSGTISSYEQYF. CDR3 sequence (DNA): TGTGCCAGCAGTGGGACTATAAGCTCCTACGAGCAGTACTTC.

The rearrangement links TRBV9 to TRBJ2-7; perhaps TRBD2 as D (6 bases). The length of the CDR3 is 13 residues. Trimming stripped 5 bases from V and 9 bases from J, with 18 bases between. Germline V gene sequence: CDR1 SGDLS, CDR2 YYNGEE. The CDR3: CASSACRDCGQYF. CDR3 sequence (DNA): TGTGCCAGCAGTGCCTGCCGGGACTGCGGGCAGTACTTC.

The chain recombines TRBV11-2 with TRBJ1-1, with D possibly matching TRBD1 (5 bases). The length of the CDR3 is 14 residues. CDR1 and CDR2 (germline): SGHAT, FQNNGV. V lost 2 bases to trimming and J lost 6 bases, with 13 bases between them. The CDR3 DNA reads TGTGCCAGCAGCTTACAGGGAATATTAGCTGAAGCTTTCTTT. This codes for CASSLQGILAEAFF.

The genes are TRBV6-1 and TRBJ1-1, with D unclear. CDR3 length: 15 residues. The V and J ends lost 6 bases and 1 base respectively, with 15 bases between them. Germline-derived CDR1 and CDR2 are MNHNS and SASEGT. The CDR3 sequence: CASSPNGLQNTEAFF. DNA for the CDR3: TGTGCCAGCAGCCCAAACGGTCTCCAGAACACTGAAGCTTTCTTT.

The V gene is TRBV5-1, the J gene TRBJ1-3, with 11 bases matching TRBD1. Looked up from germline, CDR1 is SGHRS and CDR2 is YFSETQ. The CDR3 has 16 residues. V was pared by 4 bases and J by 7 bases, with 10 bases of the junction left unmatched. In DNA, the CDR3 is TGCGCCAGCAGCACGGGACAGGGGGATTCTCGTAACACCATATATTTT. Amino acids: CASSTGQGDSRNTIYF.

The chain couples TRBV5-1 to TRBJ2-5; TRBD1 agrees at 9 bases. This CDR3 comprises 15 residues. V shed 4 bases, J shed 1 base, and the junction held 5 bases outside the gene matches. Germline V gives CDR1 SGHRS, CDR2 YFSETQ. The CDR3 sequence: CASSTGQGTQETQYF. The CDR3 DNA reads as TGCGCCAGCAGCACCGGACAGGGGACCCAAGAGACCCAGTACTTC.

The gene calls are TRBV11-2 and TRBJ1-2, with a tentative D call TRBD1 (5 bases). The ends were cut back, 1 base at V and 4 bases at J, with 19 bases in the middle. In germline, CDR1 is SGHAT, CDR2 FQNNGV. The CDR3 has 17 amino acids. The CDR3 region is CASSLALSVTAPYGYTF. The CDR3 region has the DNA TGTGCCAGCAGCTTAGCCCTATCCGTGACAGCACCCTATGGCTACACCTTC.

This clone has only one observation. The V gene is TRBV6-5, the J gene TRBJ2-1; 9 bases align to TRBD2. With V trimmed by 7 bases and J by 6 bases, 10 bases remained unmatched. From germline, CDR1 is MNHEY and CDR2 SVGAGI. This CDR3 has 15 amino acids. Here the CDR3 reads CASTPGTSLRNEQFF. The CDR3 coding sequence is TGTGCCAGCACTCCAGGGACTAGCCTCCGCAATGAGCAGTTCTTC.

V gene TRBV11-3 combines with J gene TRBJ2-1; 9 nucleotides align to TRBD2. V lost 5 bases to trimming and J lost 10 bases; unmatched junction nucleotides: 6. CDR3 length: 13 residues. The germline CDR1 and CDR2 sequences are SGHNT and YENEEA. The CDR3 DNA reads as TGTGCCAGCAGCCGGACTAGCGCGGGGGAGCAGTTCTTC. Translation: CASSRTSAGEQFF.